A single sample is the source of the 29 T cell receptor beta chains below, sequenced in a study of blood T cell repertoires in COVID-19. Here immunoSEQ multiplex PCR was the method, and the copy in TCRdb shows in-frame clones only, minus some. The data show about 530,000 clones, about 89% seen once. What was sequenced was peripheral blood. The receptor set was obtained from a woman between 50 and 59 years old with COVID-19, enrolled during active disease.

The chain joins TRBV19 to TRBJ1-1; unclear D gene. Trimming shortened V by 5 bases and J by 2 bases, and 3 bases separated the two germline ends. The CDR3 consists of 11 residues. Per germline, CDR1 LNHDA and CDR2 SQIVND (reference sequence). CDR3: CASSLNTEAFF. CDR3 DNA: TGTGCCAGTAGTTTAAACACTGAAGCTTTCTTT.

CDR3 sequence (DNA): TGTGCCAGCATCAAGGCATCGGGACTAGCAAGGGTCAATGAGCAGTTCTTC. Translating gives CASIKASGLARVNEQFF. The chain is built from TRBV2 and TRBJ2-1, with 9 positions matching TRBD2. The CDR3 has 17 amino acids. J was trimmed by 6 bases and V by 7 bases; bases with no gene match: 16. Germline CDR1 and CDR2: SNHLY and FYNNEI.

V gene TRBV29-1 combines with J gene TRBJ1-5; a possible D gene is TRBD1 (5 bases). Germline lookup yields CDR1 SQVTM and CDR2 ANQGSEA. V lost 3 bases and J lost 6, with 15 bases in between. The length of the CDR3 is 14 residues. Written as DNA, the CDR3 is TGCAGCGTTGACATCGGGGCGCGGGGTCAGCCCCAGCATTTT. Protein: CSVDIGARGQPQHF. Complete variable domain (other parts from reference TRBV29-1 and TRBJ1-5): SAVISQKPSRDICQRGTSLTIQCQVDSQVTMMFWYRQQPGQSLTLIATANQGSEATYESGFVIDKFPISRPNLTFSTLTVSNMSPEDSSIYLCSVDIGARGQPQHFGDGTRLSIL.

The chain recombines TRBV5-5 with TRBJ2-7; a possible D gene is TRBD1 (5 bases). This CDR3 contains 17 residues. Germline CDR1 reads SGHKS; CDR2 reads YYEKEE (reference sequence). The V end lost 3 bases, the J end lost 0 bases, and 19 bases lay between the germline ends. CDR3 sequence (DNA): TGTGCCAGCAGCTCGGCCCCGTTAGACAGTTTCTCCTACGAGCAGTACTTC. Encoded protein: CASSSAPLDSFSYEQYF.

V and J are TRBV5-1 and TRBJ2-3, with D perhaps matching TRBD2 (5 bases). The CDR3 loop spans 15 amino acids. With 3 bases removed from V and 6 bases from J, the gap between germline ends came to 17 bases. Germline CDR1 SGHRS, CDR2 YFSETQ. Here the CDR3 reads CASSSVGGPVDTQYF. The CDR3 DNA follows: TGCGCCAGCAGCTCCGTCGGAGGCCCGGTGGATACGCAGTATTTT.

This clone was detected once. The sample holds other DNA sequences that translate to the same CDR3. The rearrangement uses TRBV12-3 or TRBV12-4 and TRBJ2-7, with D possibly matching TRBD1 (7 bases). The CDR3 is made up of 13 amino acids. Trimming shortened V by 8 bases and J by 0 bases, and 11 bases separated the two germline ends. CDR3 region: CASRRDSSYEQYF. CDR3 nucleotide sequence: TGTGCCAGCCGGCGGGACAGCTCCTACGAGCAGTACTTC.

The chain recombines TRBV30 with TRBJ1-5, with TRBD1 matching 8 bases. The length of the CDR3 is 15 residues. The germline V gene has CDR1 GTSNPN and CDR2 SVGIG (reference sequence). V dropped 5 bases and J dropped 0; count of bases not matched to a gene: 6. Here the CDR3 reads CAWGTGPYSNQPQHF. As DNA, the CDR3 is TGTGCCTGGGGGACAGGCCCCTATAGCAATCAGCCCCAGCATTTT. The whole variable domain, remainder taken from reference TRBV30 and TRBJ1-5, is SQTIHQWPATLVQPVGSPLSLECTVEGTSNPNLYWYRQAAGRGLQLLFYSVGIGQISSEVPQNLSASRPQDRQFILSSKKLLLSDSGFYLCAWGTGPYSNQPQHFGDGTRLSIL.

The chain recombines TRBV29-1 with TRBJ2-3; the D gene is possibly TRBD1 (6 bases). Trimming took 7 bases from V and 3 from J, leaving 14 bases between them. Germline loops: CDR1 SQVTM, CDR2 ANQGSEA. CDR3 length: 13 amino acids. The CDR3 loop is CSASLGGTDTQYF. In DNA form, the CDR3 reads TGCAGCGCCTCTTTAGGGGGAACAGATACGCAGTATTTT.

The chain is built from TRBV6-1 and TRBJ1-4, with a weak D call TRBD1 (6 bases). This CDR3 comprises 15 residues. Germline lookup yields CDR1 MNHNS and CDR2 SASEGT. Deletions cut 2 bases from V and 5 bases from J, with 12 bases between. The DNA for the CDR3 is TGTGCCAGCAGTGAATGGGGGGGCCGAAATGAAAAACTGTTTTTT. Translation gives CASSEWGGRNEKLFF.

This chain links TRBV4-2 with TRBJ1-2, with D possibly TRBD1 on 5 matching bases. The germline gives CDR1 LGHNA, CDR2 YNFKEQ. V was trimmed by 3 bases and J by 4 bases, leaving 12 bases between them. The CDR3 consists of 14 residues. CDR3 bases: TGTGCCAGCAGCCACCTAGGGGAGGGCTATGGCTACACCTTC. Translated: CASSHLGEGYGYTF.

The chain employs TRBV5-4 and TRBJ1-3; 10 bases align to TRBD1. The ends lost 4 bases at V and 2 bases at J; junction bases unmatched: 3. This CDR3 comprises 15 residues. Germline V lookup: CDR1 SGHNT, CDR2 YYREEE (reference sequence). CDR3 coding DNA: TGTGCCAGCAGCGCGGGACAGGGGCCTGGAAACACCATATATTTT. It specifies CASSAGQGPGNTIYF.

This clone has just a few counts. V usage is TRBV27 and J usage is TRBJ2-2; TRBD1 agrees at 7 bases. This CDR3 is built from 13 residues. Germline lookup yields CDR1 MNHEY and CDR2 SMNVEV (reference sequence). Germline trimming cut 11 bases from V and 0 bases from J; bases unmatched to any gene: 3. For the CDR3, the DNA is TGTGCCGTCCAGGGGGCGAACACCGGGGAGCTGTTTTTT. Translation: CAVQGANTGELFF.

V is TRBV7-2 and J is TRBJ1-2, with a tentative D call TRBD1 (5 bases). Trimming stripped 1 base from V and 4 bases from J, with 10 bases between. From germline, CDR1 is SGHTA and CDR2 FQGNSA. CDR3 size: 14 residues. CDR3 loop: CASSLGGTSYGYTF. The CDR3 DNA follows: TGTGCCAGCAGCTTAGGGGGGACTAGCTATGGCTACACCTTC. The full variable domain, its missing parts supplied by reference TRBV7-2 and TRBJ1-2, is GAGVSQSPSNKVTEKGKDVELRCDPISGHTALYWYRQSLGQGLEFLIYFQGNSAPDKSGLPSDRFSAERTGGSVSTLTIQRTQQEDSAVYLCASSLGGTSYGYTFGSGTRLTVV.

The genes are TRBV7-6 and TRBJ2-3, with 8 bases matching TRBD1. Germline lookup yields CDR1 SGHVS and CDR2 FNYEAQ. V lost 4 bases to trimming and J lost 4 bases; unmatched junction nucleotides: 7. The CDR3 is made up of 15 amino acids. CDR3 sequence: CASSSYIQGADTQYF. The DNA of the CDR3 is TGTGCCAGCAGCTCCTACATACAGGGGGCAGATACGCAGTATTTT.

This clone was seen a few times. The chain joins TRBV5-1 to TRBJ2-3, with 8 bases matching TRBD1. CDR3 length: 14 residues. CDR1 and CDR2 from the germline V gene are SGHRS and YFSETQ. Germline trimming cut 4 bases from V and 8 bases from J; bases unmatched to any gene: 9. CDR3 in DNA: TGCGCCAGCAGCACCGGACAGGGCTCGGCTACGCAGTATTTT. Protein product: CASSTGQGSATQYF.

The chain couples TRBV4-1 to TRBJ2-7, with TRBD1 matching over 7 bases. V lost 2 bases, J lost 3 bases, and 7 bases stayed unmatched. The CDR3 is 15 amino acids. The germline V gene has CDR1 MGHRA and CDR2 YSYEKL. The CDR3 loop reads CASSQPGQTLYEQYF. Here the CDR3 DNA reads TGCGCCAGCAGCCAACCGGGACAGACTCTCTACGAGCAGTACTTC.

V is TRBV6-6 and J is TRBJ1-2; the match to TRBD1 covers 8 bases. Unmatched junction bases numbered 10, after V lost 5 bases and J lost 8 bases. The CDR3 sequence is 14 residues long. The V gene's germline CDR1 is MNHNY and CDR2 SVGAGI (reference sequence). CDR3 nucleotides: TGTGCCAGCAGTGTCTCTTTGGACAGGGAGGGCTACACCTTC. As protein: CASSVSLDREGYTF.

The chain joins TRBV28 to TRBJ2-7; possibly TRBD2 for D (5 bases). The V end lost 3 bases, the J end lost 5 bases, and 14 bases lay between the germline ends. From germline, CDR1 is MDHEN and CDR2 SYDVKM. CDR3 size: 14 residues. The chain's CDR3 is CASSFGIPGDEQYF. In nucleotides, the CDR3 is TGTGCCAGCAGTTTCGGGATCCCCGGAGACGAGCAGTACTTC.

Note on this clone: The sample carries other DNA sequences with the same CDR3. The chain carries TRBV3-1 (or the pseudogene TRBV3-2) and TRBJ2-3; TRBD1 is a possible D gene (6 bases). The V gene lost 9 bases and the J gene lost 4 bases, with 14 bases spanning the gap. The CDR3 covers 13 residues. Germline assignment: CDR1 LGHDT and CDR2 YNNKEL (reference sequence). The CDR3 DNA sequence: TGTGCCAGTTCGCTACAGGGTGCAGATACGCAGTATTTT. Its translation: CASSLQGADTQYF.

This sequence joins TRBV24-1 and TRBJ2-3; tentatively, D is TRBD2 (7 bases). Between the trimmed V and J ends, which lost 3 bases and 0 bases, there was a span of 15 bases. This CDR3 comprises 17 residues. Germline assignment: CDR1 KGHDR and CDR2 SFDVKD. CDR3 amino acids: CATSDEGRGDSTDTQYF. DNA of the CDR3: TGTGCCACCAGTGATGAGGGGAGGGGGGATAGCACAGATACGCAGTATTTT.

The chain joins TRBV9 to TRBJ2-7, with 7 bases fitting TRBD1. The V gene end was trimmed by 3 bases and the J gene end by 3 bases; junction bases not matched to a gene: 0. This CDR3 comprises 12 residues. From germline, CDR1 is SGDLS and CDR2 YYNGEE. CDR3 DNA sequence: TGTGCCAGCAGCGGACAGGGCTACGAGCAGTACTTC. Protein: CASSGQGYEQYF. The variable domain in full, completed from reference TRBV9 and TRBJ2-7, reads DSGVTQTPKHLITATGQRVTLRCSPRSGDLSVYWYQQSLDQGLQFLIQYYNGEERAKGNILERFSAQQFPDLHSELNLSSLELGDSALYFCASSGQGYEQYFGPGTRLTVT.

The rearrangement uses TRBV7-8 and TRBJ1-1; no clear D gene. The CDR3 is made up of 14 amino acids. Germline assignment: CDR1 SGHVS and CDR2 FQNEAQ. The V gene lost 2 bases and the J gene lost 0 bases, with 7 bases spanning the gap. The CDR3 sequence: CASSLMALNTEAFF. The CDR3, as DNA: TGTGCCAGCAGCTTAATGGCTTTGAACACTGAAGCTTTCTTT.

The chain uses TRBV19 and TRBJ1-1; a weak D match, TRBD1 (6 bases). This CDR3 is 12 amino acids long. The germline gives CDR1 LNHDA, CDR2 SQIVND (reference sequence). V was shortened by 5 bases and J by 8 bases, with 12 bases between the two germline ends. CDR3 sequence: CASSQGHPEAFF. CDR3 sequence (DNA): TGTGCCAGTAGTCAGGGACATCCCGAAGCTTTCTTT.

This clone was counted between two and nine times. The rearrangement joins TRBV21-1 to TRBJ1-6; the D segment call TRBD1 is taken from the table without a DNA check. TRBV21-1 is assigned pseudogene status. The CDR3 runs 20 residues. CDR3 nucleotide sequence: TGTGCCAGCAGCAAAGCGCTATGGCAGGGAAGCTCACCTTATAATTCACCCCTCCACTTT. Translated: CASSKALWQGSSPYNSPLHF.

This clone was picked up one time. CDR3 DNA sequence: TGTGCCAGCAGCTTAGAAGGACAGGGGTATACCGGGGAGCTGTTTTTT. Encoded protein: CASSLEGQGYTGELFF. J is TRBJ2-2 and V is TRBV13; 9 bases are a match to TRBD1. Germline V gene data show CDR1 as PRHDT and CDR2 as FYEKMQ (reference sequence). The J segment lost 5 bases and the V segment lost 1 base, leaving 5 bases of the junction unmatched. This CDR3 contains 16 residues.

The V call is TRBV15, the J call TRBJ2-5; D unresolved. The CDR3 contains 12 residues. Germline loops: CDR1 LNHNV, CDR2 YYDKDF (reference sequence). Trimming pared 5 bases from V and 5 bases from J, leaving 9 bases between. The CDR3 here is CATSGRDETQYF. DNA of the CDR3: TGTGCCACCAGCGGGCGCGACGAGACCCAGTACTTC.

The CDR3 region has the DNA TGTGCCATCAGTGACGTTAGCGGGTACAATGAGCAGTTCTTC. This gives the protein CAISDVSGYNEQFF. The chain links TRBV10-3 to TRBJ2-1; 7 nucleotides align to TRBD2. The CDR3 consists of 14 residues. Per the germline V gene, CDR1 is ENHRY and CDR2 is SYGVKD. V trimming: 3 bases; J trimming: 4 bases; junction bases outside the gene matches: 3.

The V and J genes are TRBV4-1 and TRBJ1-1; D is uncertain. The V and J ends lost 4 bases and 4 bases respectively, with 16 bases between them. The CDR3 is 15 residues long. In germline, CDR1 is MGHRA, CDR2 YSYEKL. The CDR3: CASSPSGRASTEAFF. Written as DNA, the CDR3 is TGCGCCAGCAGCCCTTCCGGGAGGGCGAGCACTGAAGCTTTCTTT.

The V call is TRBV27, the J call TRBJ2-4; D perhaps matches TRBD2 (5 bases). The CDR3 runs 17 residues. V lost 6 bases to trimming and J lost 0 bases, with 18 bases between them. Germline V gives CDR1 MNHEY, CDR2 SMNVEV (reference sequence). In DNA form, the CDR3 reads TGTGCCAGCAGACCCTGGGGAGAGGATATAGCCAAAAACATTCAGTACTTC. Amino acid sequence: CASRPWGEDIAKNIQYF.